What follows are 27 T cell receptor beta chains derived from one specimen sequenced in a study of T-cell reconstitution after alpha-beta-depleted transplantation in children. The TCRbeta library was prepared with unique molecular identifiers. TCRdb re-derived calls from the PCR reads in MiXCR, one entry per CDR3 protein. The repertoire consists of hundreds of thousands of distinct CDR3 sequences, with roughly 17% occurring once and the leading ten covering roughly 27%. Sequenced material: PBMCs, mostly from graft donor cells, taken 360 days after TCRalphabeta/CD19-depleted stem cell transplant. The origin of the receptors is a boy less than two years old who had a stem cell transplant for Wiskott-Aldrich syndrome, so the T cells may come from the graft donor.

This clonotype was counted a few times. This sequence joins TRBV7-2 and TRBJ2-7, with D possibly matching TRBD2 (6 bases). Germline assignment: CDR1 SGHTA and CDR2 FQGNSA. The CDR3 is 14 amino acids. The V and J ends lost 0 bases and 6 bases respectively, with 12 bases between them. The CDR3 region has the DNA TGTGCCAGCAGCTTAGCCCCGGGACTTACCGAGCAGTACTTC. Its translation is CASSLAPGLTEQYF.

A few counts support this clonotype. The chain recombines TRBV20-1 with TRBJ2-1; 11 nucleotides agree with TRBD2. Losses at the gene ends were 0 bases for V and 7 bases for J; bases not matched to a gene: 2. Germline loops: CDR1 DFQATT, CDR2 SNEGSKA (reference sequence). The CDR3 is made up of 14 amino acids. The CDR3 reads CSARDRTSGNEQFF. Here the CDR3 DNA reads TGCAGTGCTAGAGATAGGACTAGCGGGAATGAGCAGTTCTTC.

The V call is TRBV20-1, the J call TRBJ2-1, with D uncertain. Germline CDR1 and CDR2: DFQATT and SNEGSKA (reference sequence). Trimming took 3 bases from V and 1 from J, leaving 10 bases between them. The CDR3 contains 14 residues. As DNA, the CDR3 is TGCAGTGCTAGCAGGAGTGGGTCCTACAATGAGCAGTTCTTC. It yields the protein CSASRSGSYNEQFF.

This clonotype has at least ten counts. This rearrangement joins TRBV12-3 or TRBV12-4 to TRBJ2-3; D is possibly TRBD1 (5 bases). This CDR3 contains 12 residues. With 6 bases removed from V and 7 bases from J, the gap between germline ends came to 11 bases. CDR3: CASSSGPYTQYF. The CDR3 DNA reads TGTGCCAGCAGCTCAGGGCCCTATACGCAGTATTTT.

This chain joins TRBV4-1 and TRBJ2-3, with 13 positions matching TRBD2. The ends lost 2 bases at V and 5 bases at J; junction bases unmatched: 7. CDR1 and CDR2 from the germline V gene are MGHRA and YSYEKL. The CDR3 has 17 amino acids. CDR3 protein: CASSQPRLAGGGDTQYF. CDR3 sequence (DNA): TGCGCCAGCAGCCAACCCAGACTAGCGGGGGGCGGAGATACGCAGTATTTT.

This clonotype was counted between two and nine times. The CDR3 region has the DNA TGTGCCAGCAGCTTGTCGCGGCACTTTATCAATGAGCAGTTCTTC. This codes for CASSLSRHFINEQFF. This sequence joins TRBV5-5 and TRBJ2-1; no clear D. The CDR3 consists of 15 residues. CDR1 is SGHKS and CDR2 is YYEKEE in the germline V gene (reference sequence). Trimming shortened V by 1 base and J by 6 bases, and 14 bases separated the two germline ends.

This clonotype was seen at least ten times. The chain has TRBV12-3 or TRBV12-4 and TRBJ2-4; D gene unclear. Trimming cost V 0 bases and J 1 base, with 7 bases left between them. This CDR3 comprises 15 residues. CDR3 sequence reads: CASSLADSAKNIQYF. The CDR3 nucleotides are TGTGCCAGCAGTTTAGCCGATTCTGCCAAAAACATTCAGTACTTC.

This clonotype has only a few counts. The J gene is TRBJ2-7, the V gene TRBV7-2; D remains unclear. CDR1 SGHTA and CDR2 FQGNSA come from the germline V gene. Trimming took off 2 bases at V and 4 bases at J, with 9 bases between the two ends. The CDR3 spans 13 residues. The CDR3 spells CASSLPILYEQYF. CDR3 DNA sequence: TGTGCCAGCAGCTTACCCATACTGTACGAGCAGTACTTC.

The CDR3 coding sequence is TGTGCCAGCAGTGCCGCTAGAGGCTCCTACAATGAGCAGTTCTTC. It translates to CASSAARGSYNEQFF. The chain employs TRBV6-1 and TRBJ2-1; D gene unclear. Germline V gene lookup returns CDR1 MNHNS and CDR2 SASEGT. Trimming took off 4 bases at V and 0 bases at J, with 10 bases between the two ends. The CDR3 totals 15 residues.

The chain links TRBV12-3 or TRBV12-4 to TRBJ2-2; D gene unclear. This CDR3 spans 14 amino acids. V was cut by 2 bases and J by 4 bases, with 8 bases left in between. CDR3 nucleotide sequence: TGTGCCAGCAGTTTAACTACCCTCACCGGGGAGCTGTTTTTT. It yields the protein CASSLTTLTGELFF.

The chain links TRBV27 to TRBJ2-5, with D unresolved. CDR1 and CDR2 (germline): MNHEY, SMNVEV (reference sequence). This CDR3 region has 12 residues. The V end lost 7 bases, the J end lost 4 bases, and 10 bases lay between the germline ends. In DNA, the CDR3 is TGTGCCAGCACTACCCGAGGAGAGACCCAGTACTTC. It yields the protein CASTTRGETQYF.

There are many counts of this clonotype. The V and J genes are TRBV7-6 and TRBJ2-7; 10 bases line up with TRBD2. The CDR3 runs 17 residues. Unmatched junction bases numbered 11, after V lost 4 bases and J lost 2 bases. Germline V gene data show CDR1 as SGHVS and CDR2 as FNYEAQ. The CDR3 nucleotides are TGTGCCAGCAGCTCTTCCCCTAGCGGGAGAAACACCTACGAGCAGTACTTC. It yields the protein CASSSSPSGRNTYEQYF.

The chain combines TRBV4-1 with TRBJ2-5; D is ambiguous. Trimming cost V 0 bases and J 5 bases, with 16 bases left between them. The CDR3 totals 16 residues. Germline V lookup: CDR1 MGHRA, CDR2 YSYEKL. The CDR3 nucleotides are TGCGCCAGCAGCCAAGATCCCGGTCGGAAAATCGAGACCCAGTACTTC. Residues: CASSQDPGRKIETQYF.

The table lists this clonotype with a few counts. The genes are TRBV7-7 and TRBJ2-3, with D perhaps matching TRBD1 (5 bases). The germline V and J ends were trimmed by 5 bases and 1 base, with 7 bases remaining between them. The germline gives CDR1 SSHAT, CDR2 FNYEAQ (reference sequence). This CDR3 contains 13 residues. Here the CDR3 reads CASSQQGTDTQYF. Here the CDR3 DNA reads TGTGCCAGCAGCCAACAGGGCACAGATACGCAGTATTTT.

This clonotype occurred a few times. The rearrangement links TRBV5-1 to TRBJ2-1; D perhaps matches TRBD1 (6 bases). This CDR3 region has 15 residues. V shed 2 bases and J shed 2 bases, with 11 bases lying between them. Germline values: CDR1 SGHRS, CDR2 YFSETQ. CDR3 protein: CASSFRDTTYNEQFF. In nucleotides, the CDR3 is TGCGCCAGCAGCTTCCGGGACACGACCTACAATGAGCAGTTCTTC.

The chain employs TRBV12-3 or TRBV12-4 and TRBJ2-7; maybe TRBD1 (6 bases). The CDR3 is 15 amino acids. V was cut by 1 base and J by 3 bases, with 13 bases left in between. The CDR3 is CASSLEGGRVYEQYF. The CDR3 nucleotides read TGTGCCAGCAGTTTAGAAGGGGGTCGGGTCTACGAGCAGTACTTC.

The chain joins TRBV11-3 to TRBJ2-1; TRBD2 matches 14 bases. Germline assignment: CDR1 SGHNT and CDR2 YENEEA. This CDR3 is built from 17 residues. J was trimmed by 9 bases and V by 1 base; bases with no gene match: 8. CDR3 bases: TGTGCCAGCAGCTTAGGGGGACTAGCGGGAGAATATAGTGAGCAGTTCTTC. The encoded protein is CASSLGGLAGEYSEQFF.

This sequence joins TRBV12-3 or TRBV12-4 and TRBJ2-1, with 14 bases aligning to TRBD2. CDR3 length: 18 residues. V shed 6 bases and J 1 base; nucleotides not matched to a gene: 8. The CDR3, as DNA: TGTGCCAGCAGCCGACTAGCGGGAGGGAGTGGATCCTACAATGAGCAGTTCTTC. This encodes CASSRLAGGSGSYNEQFF.

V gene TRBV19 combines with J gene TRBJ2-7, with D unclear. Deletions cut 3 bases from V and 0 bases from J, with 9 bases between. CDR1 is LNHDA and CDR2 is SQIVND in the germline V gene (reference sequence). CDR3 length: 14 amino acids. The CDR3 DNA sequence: TGTGCCAGTAGTATTCAAGGGTCCTCCTACGAGCAGTACTTC. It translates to CASSIQGSSYEQYF.

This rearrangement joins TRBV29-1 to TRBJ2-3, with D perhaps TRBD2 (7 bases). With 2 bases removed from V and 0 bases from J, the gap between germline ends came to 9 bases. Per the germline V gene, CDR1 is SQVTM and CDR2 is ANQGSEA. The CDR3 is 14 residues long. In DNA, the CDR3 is TGCAGCGTTGAACGGGGGGCAAGCACAGATACGCAGTATTTT. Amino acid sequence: CSVERGASTDTQYF.

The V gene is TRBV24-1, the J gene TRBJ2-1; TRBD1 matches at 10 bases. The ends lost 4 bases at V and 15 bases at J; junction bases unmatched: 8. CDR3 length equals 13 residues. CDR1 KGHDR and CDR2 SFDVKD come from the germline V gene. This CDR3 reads CATSDPGGQGLFF. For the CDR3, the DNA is TGTGCCACCAGTGACCCCGGGGGACAGGGGTTGTTCTTC.

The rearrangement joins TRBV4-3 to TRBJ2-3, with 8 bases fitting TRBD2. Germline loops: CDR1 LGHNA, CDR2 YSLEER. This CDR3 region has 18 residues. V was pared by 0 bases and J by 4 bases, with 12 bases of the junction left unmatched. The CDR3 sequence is CASSQDLPGGVGPDTQYF. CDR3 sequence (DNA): TGCGCCAGCAGCCAAGATCTTCCGGGAGGGGTGGGCCCAGATACGCAGTATTTT.

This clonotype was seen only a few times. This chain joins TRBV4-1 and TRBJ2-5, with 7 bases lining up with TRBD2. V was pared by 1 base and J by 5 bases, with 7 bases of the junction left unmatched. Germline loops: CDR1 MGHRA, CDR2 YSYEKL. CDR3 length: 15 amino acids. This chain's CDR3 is CASSQGLAGGETQYF. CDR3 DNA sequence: TGCGCCAGCAGCCAAGGACTAGCTGGGGGGGAGACCCAGTACTTC.

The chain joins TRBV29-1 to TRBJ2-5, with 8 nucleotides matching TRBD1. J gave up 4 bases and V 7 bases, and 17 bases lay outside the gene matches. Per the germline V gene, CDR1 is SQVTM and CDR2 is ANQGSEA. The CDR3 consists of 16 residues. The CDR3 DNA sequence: TGCAGCGCCCCAGGGACAGGTGGGGATGTTCGAGAGACCCAGTACTTC. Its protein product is CSAPGTGGDVRETQYF.

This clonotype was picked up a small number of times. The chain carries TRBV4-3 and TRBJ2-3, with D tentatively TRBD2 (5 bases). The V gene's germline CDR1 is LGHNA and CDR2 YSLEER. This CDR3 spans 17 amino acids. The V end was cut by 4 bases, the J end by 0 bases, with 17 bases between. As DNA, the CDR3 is TGCGCCAGCAGCCGTCTGGAGGACGGCTTCAGCACAGATACGCAGTATTTT. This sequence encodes CASSRLEDGFSTDTQYF.

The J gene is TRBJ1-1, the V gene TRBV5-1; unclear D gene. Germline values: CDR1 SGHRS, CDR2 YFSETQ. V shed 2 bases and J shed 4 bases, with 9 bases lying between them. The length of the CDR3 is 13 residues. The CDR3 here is CASSFAGPTEAFF. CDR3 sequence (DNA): TGCGCCAGCAGCTTTGCGGGCCCCACTGAAGCTTTCTTT.

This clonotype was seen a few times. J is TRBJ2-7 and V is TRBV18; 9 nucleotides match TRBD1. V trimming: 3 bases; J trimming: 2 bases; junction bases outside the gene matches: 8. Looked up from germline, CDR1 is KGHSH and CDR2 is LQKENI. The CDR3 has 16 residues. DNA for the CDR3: TGTGCCAGCTCACCGACGGGCGGGACAGGGACCTACGAGCAGTACTTC. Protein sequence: CASSPTGGTGTYEQYF.